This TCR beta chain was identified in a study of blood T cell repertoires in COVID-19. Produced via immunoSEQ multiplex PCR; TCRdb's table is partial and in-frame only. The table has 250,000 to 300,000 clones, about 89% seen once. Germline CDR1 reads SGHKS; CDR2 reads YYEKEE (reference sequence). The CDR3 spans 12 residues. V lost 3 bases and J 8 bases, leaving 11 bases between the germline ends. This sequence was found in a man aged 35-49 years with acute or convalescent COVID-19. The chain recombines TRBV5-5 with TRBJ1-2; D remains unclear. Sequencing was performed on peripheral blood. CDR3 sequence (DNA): TGTGCCAGCAGCTCCCCAGGAGGCGGCTACACCTTC. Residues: CASSSPGGGYTF. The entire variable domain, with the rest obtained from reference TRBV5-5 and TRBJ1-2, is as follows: DAGVTQSPTHLIKTRGQQVTLRCSPISGHKSVSWYQQVLGQGPQFIFQYYEKEERGRGNFPDRFSARQFPNYSSELNVNALLLGDSALYLCASSSPGGGYTFGSGTRLTVV.